This TCR beta chain is drawn from a study of early T cells in non-severe SARS-CoV-2 infection. MiXCR was run by TCRdb on the 5' RACE reads, yielding one entry per CDR3 protein. Among tens of thousands of distinct CDR3 sequences listed, around 15% were seen once. This clonotype came up a few times. The sequenced material came from whole blood. This TCR derives from an adult who was a healthcare worker with PCR-confirmed SARS-CoV-2 infection or an uninfected control (not recorded which).

DNA of the CDR3: TGCAGTGCTAGAGGACCCGAGGGGAGAGGAGAGACCCAGTACTTC. Its protein product is CSARGPEGRGETQYF. This chain joins TRBV20-1 and TRBJ2-5; D is possibly TRBD1 or TRBD2 (5 bases each). V lost 1 base, J lost 4 bases, and 16 bases lay in between. The CDR3 runs 15 residues. Germline-derived CDR1 and CDR2 are DFQATT and SNEGSKA (reference sequence).